Given below is one TCR beta chain in context. The CDR3 is 13 residues long. Per the germline V gene, CDR1 is SEHNR and CDR2 is FQNEAQ (reference sequence). Germline trimming cut 6 bases from V and 8 bases from J; bases unmatched to any gene: 8. This sample is drawn from a study of CD8+ T cells in alopecia areata. Treatment described: oral pan-JAK inhibitor, 5-10 mg twice daily. cDNA serving as the sequencing template came from extracted, reverse transcribed RNA. The protocol was immunoSEQ multiplex PCR, while the TCRdb copy is restricted to in-frame clones and leaves out a portion. The sample shows 270,000 or so clones, roughly 64% of them seen only once.

The chain employs TRBV7-9 and TRBJ1-2; 8 bases align to TRBD1. Sequencing used CD4+ T cells sorted from blood, obtained at week 24, from a patient treated with tofacitinib. This sequence originates from a human donor with alopecia areata. The chain's CDR3 is CASSLPGGNGYTF. CDR3 coding DNA: TGTGCCAGCAGTCTACCAGGGGGCAACGGCTACACCTTC.